This TCR beta chain was captured by sequencing in a study of early T cells in non-severe SARS-CoV-2 infection. Overall study: Sequenced bulk RNA came from whole blood that was unsorted, and chains were unpaired. Study-level results: Using VDJdb, the matching emphasized anti-spike CD8 responses while missing private and CD4 specificities.

As for this clonotype: No antigen is known for it.

Each cDNA molecule carried a unique molecular identifier. TCRdb re-called the 5' RACE reads with MiXCR, one entry per CDR3 protein. The sample has over 50,000 distinct CDR3 sequences, 15% seen once. The source of this sequence is an adult who was a healthcare worker with PCR-confirmed SARS-CoV-2 infection or an uninfected control (not recorded which). The material sequenced was whole blood, taken at baseline.

The CDR3 DNA is TGTGCCAGCAGCAGACGGGACAGTGGCTTATCGCCCCTCCACTTT. Protein: CASSRRDSGLSPLHF. The chain recombines TRBV11-2 with TRBJ1-6; 7 bases align to TRBD1. This CDR3 is 15 amino acids long. Germline CDR1 and CDR2: SGHAT and FQNNGV. Germline trimming cut 5 bases from V and 13 bases from J; bases unmatched to any gene: 14. Variable domain in full (rest from reference TRBV11-2 and TRBJ1-6): EAGVAQSPRYKIIEKRQSVAFWCNPISGHATLYWYQQILGQGPKLLIQFQNNGVVDDSQLPKDRFSAERLKGVDSTLKIQPAKLEDSAVYLCASSRRDSGLSPLHFGNGTRLTVT.